Listed below are T cell receptor beta chains from one sample, sequenced in a study of blood T cell repertoires in COVID-19. Profiled with immunoSEQ multiplex PCR; TCRdb holds only in-frame clones, not every one. The sample contains a few hundred thousand clones, approximately 87% of which appear only once. The sample comprised PBMCs or T cells enriched from blood (not recorded which). These receptors all come from a woman between 45 and 60 years old who had recovered from COVID-19. The CDR3 runs from the conserved cysteine through the conserved F or W. Fields, in order: clone size, D gene, J gene, V gene, CDR3 protein, CDR3 DNA. D genes are given only for firm matches. The size of a clone is reported for some rows only, either as once, few or many, or as a class for expanded clones.

abundance: few; d_gene: NA; j_gene: TRBJ1-3; v_gene: TRBV6-5; CDR3aa: CASSLRTYGNTIYF; CDR3nt: TGTGCCAGCAGCCTACGGACATACGGAAACACCATATATTTT
abundance: NA; d_gene: TRBD1; j_gene: TRBJ1-6; v_gene: TRBV6-5; CDR3aa: CASKDGTGSSPLHF; CDR3nt: TGTGCCAGCAAAGACGGGACAGGGTCTTCACCCCTCCACTTT
abundance: NA; d_gene: TRBD2; j_gene: TRBJ2-1; v_gene: TRBV4-3; CDR3aa: CASSQDSGLAYGLRFF; CDR3nt: TGCGCCAGCAGCCAAGATTCCGGACTAGCTTACGGTCTGAGGTTCTTC
abundance: NA; d_gene: TRBD1; j_gene: TRBJ1-4; v_gene: TRBV7-9; CDR3aa: CASSPQGTAAVSEKLFF; CDR3nt: TGTGCCAGCAGCCCGCAGGGGACAGCGGCAGTTAGTGAAAAACTGTTTTTT
abundance: once; d_gene: TRBD1; j_gene: TRBJ2-7; v_gene: TRBV6-1; CDR3aa: CASSDETGEPYEQYF; CDR3nt: TGTGCCAGCAGTGATGAAACAGGGGAACCCTACGAGCAGTACTTC
abundance: once; d_gene: NA; j_gene: TRBJ2-6; v_gene: TRBV2; CDR3aa: CASSLQGWGANVLTF; CDR3nt: TGTGCCAGCAGCCTACAGGGTTGGGGGGCCAACGTCCTGACTTTC
abundance: NA; d_gene: NA; j_gene: TRBJ1-4; v_gene: TRBV7-9; CDR3aa: CASSLLPTNEKLFF; CDR3nt: TGTGCCAGCAGCCTCCTCCCGACTAATGAAAAACTGTTTTTT
abundance: few; d_gene: NA; j_gene: TRBJ1-1; v_gene: TRBV6-1; CDR3aa: CASSEYRPGNTEAFF; CDR3nt: TGTGCCAGCAGTGAATACCGGCCAGGGAACACTGAAGCTTTCTTT
abundance: NA; d_gene: NA; j_gene: TRBJ1-5; v_gene: TRBV6-5; CDR3aa: CASSSRTDQPQHF; CDR3nt: TGTGCCAGCAGTTCCCGAACAGATCAGCCCCAGCATTTT
abundance: NA; d_gene: TRBD1; j_gene: TRBJ1-2; v_gene: TRBV7-8; CDR3aa: CASSLDDRVNGYTF; CDR3nt: TGTGCCAGCAGCTTAGATGACAGGGTCAATGGCTACACCTTC
abundance: NA; d_gene: TRBD1; j_gene: TRBJ1-2; v_gene: TRBV29-1; CDR3aa: CSAPGQGDGYTF; CDR3nt: TGCAGCGCTCCGGGACAGGGGGACGGCTACACCTTC
abundance: once; d_gene: TRBD1; j_gene: TRBJ2-7; v_gene: TRBV14; CDR3aa: CASRLTGTGEDEQYF; CDR3nt: TGTGCCAGCAGGCTTACCGGGACAGGGGAAGACGAGCAGTACTTC
abundance: NA; d_gene: NA; j_gene: TRBJ1-2; v_gene: TRBV30; CDR3aa: CAWSGSYAAGGYTF; CDR3nt: TGTGCCTGGAGTGGATCCTACGCGGCTGGCGGCTACACCTTC
abundance: NA; d_gene: TRBD1; j_gene: TRBJ1-1; v_gene: TRBV7-9; CDR3aa: CASSLNRGNTEAFF; CDR3nt: TGTGCCAGCAGCTTAAACAGGGGGAACACTGAAGCTTTCTTT
abundance: NA; d_gene: TRBD1; j_gene: TRBJ2-7; v_gene: TRBV7-9; CDR3aa: CASSSLLAGTGVSEQYF; CDR3nt: TGTGCCAGCAGCTCACTCCTAGCCGGGACAGGGGTCTCCGAGCAGTACTTC
abundance: NA; d_gene: NA; j_gene: TRBJ1-2; v_gene: TRBV6-4; CDR3aa: CASSESEGHGYTF; CDR3nt: TGTGCCAGCAGTGAATCGGAGGGCCATGGCTACACCTTC
abundance: NA; d_gene: TRBD2; j_gene: TRBJ2-2; v_gene: TRBV15; CDR3aa: CATSRDRGAGELFF; CDR3nt: TGTGCCACCAGCAGAGATCGGGGGGCCGGGGAGCTGTTTTTT
abundance: NA; d_gene: NA; j_gene: TRBJ2-6; v_gene: TRBV19; CDR3aa: CASSITGANVLTF; CDR3nt: TGTGCCAGTAGTATTACTGGGGCCAACGTCCTGACTTTC
abundance: NA; d_gene: TRBD2; j_gene: TRBJ2-5; v_gene: TRBV4-2; CDR3aa: CASSQGTSGGGETQYF; CDR3nt: TGTGCCAGCAGCCAAGGCACTAGCGGGGGCGGGGAGACCCAGTACTTC
abundance: NA; d_gene: NA; j_gene: TRBJ2-7; v_gene: TRBV20-1; CDR3aa: CSVQGVEQYF; CDR3nt: TGCAGTGTACAAGGGGTCGAGCAGTACTTC
abundance: NA; d_gene: TRBD2; j_gene: TRBJ2-5; v_gene: TRBV27; CDR3aa: CASSSLAGSQETQYF; CDR3nt: TGTGCCAGCAGTTCCCTAGCGGGGTCCCAAGAGACCCAGTACTTC
abundance: once; d_gene: NA; j_gene: TRBJ2-7; v_gene: TRBV4-3; CDR3aa: CASSQHTGTYEQYF; CDR3nt: TGCGCCAGCAGCCAGCACACAGGGACCTACGAGCAGTACTTC
abundance: NA; d_gene: TRBD1; j_gene: TRBJ2-7; v_gene: TRBV27; CDR3aa: CASSFFGTGGDPLEQYF; CDR3nt: TGTGCCAGCAGTTTCTTTGGGACAGGGGGCGATCCCTTGGAGCAGTACTTC
abundance: few; d_gene: NA; j_gene: TRBJ2-7; v_gene: TRBV10-3; CDR3aa: CATRRGSNEQYF; CDR3nt: TGTGCCACCCGACGGGGGTCCAACGAGCAGTACTTC
abundance: NA; d_gene: TRBD1; j_gene: TRBJ1-1; v_gene: TRBV5-5; CDR3aa: CASSLYGTGNTEAFF; CDR3nt: TGTGCCAGCAGCTTGTATGGGACAGGGAACACTGAAGCTTTCTTT
abundance: few; d_gene: NA; j_gene: TRBJ2-2; v_gene: TRBV29-1; CDR3aa: CSVTGAQNTGELFF; CDR3nt: TGCAGCGTGACAGGAGCCCAGAACACCGGGGAGCTGTTTTTT
abundance: NA; d_gene: NA; j_gene: TRBJ1-1; v_gene: TRBV5-1; CDR3aa: CASSPDGGGRTEAFF; CDR3nt: TGCGCCAGCAGCCCTGACGGCGGGGGGAGAACTGAAGCTTTCTTT
abundance: NA; d_gene: NA; j_gene: TRBJ1-2; v_gene: TRBV7-8; CDR3aa: CASSFSGENYGYTF; CDR3nt: TGTGCCAGCAGCTTCTCGGGGGAGAACTATGGCTACACCTTC
abundance: few; d_gene: TRBD2; j_gene: TRBJ2-1; v_gene: TRBV3-1/TRBV3-2; CDR3aa: CASSQASGGSFGEQFF; CDR3nt: TGTGCCAGCAGCCAAGCTAGCGGGGGCTCCTTTGGTGAGCAGTTCTTC
abundance: NA; d_gene: NA; j_gene: TRBJ2-6; v_gene: TRBV5-4; CDR3aa: CASSARSSGANVLTF; CDR3nt: TGTGCCAGCAGCGCTCGGAGCTCTGGGGCCAACGTCCTGACTTTC
abundance: NA; d_gene: NA; j_gene: TRBJ2-1; v_gene: TRBV13; CDR3aa: CASSPDRFWNEQFF; CDR3nt: TGTGCCAGCAGCCCCGACAGGTTTTGGAATGAGCAGTTCTTC
abundance: NA; d_gene: NA; j_gene: TRBJ1-2; v_gene: TRBV28; CDR3aa: CASSSVGSNYGYTF; CDR3nt: TGTGCCAGCAGTTCGGTGGGCAGCAACTATGGCTACACCTTC
abundance: few; d_gene: TRBD1; j_gene: TRBJ1-1; v_gene: TRBV6-5; CDR3aa: CASSPQDRLNTEAFF; CDR3nt: TGTGCCAGTTCTCCCCAGGACAGGCTGAACACTGAAGCTTTCTTT
abundance: NA; d_gene: TRBD2; j_gene: TRBJ2-1; v_gene: TRBV5-4; CDR3aa: CASSLVSGGFNEQFF; CDR3nt: TGTGCCAGCAGCTTGGTTAGCGGGGGGTTCAATGAGCAGTTCTTC
abundance: NA; d_gene: TRBD2; j_gene: TRBJ2-1; v_gene: TRBV3-1/TRBV3-2; CDR3aa: CASSSGLAGPLGVLYEQFF; CDR3nt: TGTGCCAGCAGCTCTGGACTAGCGGGGCCTCTGGGGGTTTTATATGAGCAGTTCTTC
abundance: NA; d_gene: NA; j_gene: TRBJ1-4; v_gene: TRBV7-9; CDR3aa: CASSLVQNNEKLFF; CDR3nt: TGTGCCAGCAGCTTAGTACAGAATAATGAAAAACTGTTTTTT
abundance: once; d_gene: NA; j_gene: TRBJ2-1; v_gene: TRBV19; CDR3aa: CASSKEGYLYNEQFF; CDR3nt: TGTGCCAGTAGTAAGGAGGGATACCTCTACAATGAGCAGTTCTTC
abundance: NA; d_gene: NA; j_gene: TRBJ1-5; v_gene: TRBV19; CDR3aa: CASNTGGAPPQHF; CDR3nt: TGTGCCAGTAATACAGGAGGGGCTCCACCCCAGCATTTT
abundance: NA; d_gene: TRBD1; j_gene: TRBJ1-2; v_gene: TRBV6-2/TRBV6-3; CDR3aa: CASSLLDRDAGGYTF; CDR3nt: TGTGCCAGCAGCCTACTAGACAGGGACGCCGGTGGCTACACCTTC
abundance: NA; d_gene: NA; j_gene: TRBJ2-7; v_gene: TRBV4-2; CDR3aa: CASSQEWGTILYEQYF; CDR3nt: TGTGCCAGCAGCCAAGAATGGGGGACAATTCTCTACGAGCAGTACTTC
abundance: NA; d_gene: NA; j_gene: TRBJ2-7; v_gene: TRBV11-2; CDR3aa: CASSLGQRTTYEQYF; CDR3nt: TGTGCCAGCAGCTTAGGACAGAGGACGACCTACGAGCAGTACTTC
abundance: once; d_gene: NA; j_gene: TRBJ1-1; v_gene: TRBV11-3; CDR3aa: CASSLSGVNTEAFF; CDR3nt: TGTGCCAGCAGCTTGTCCGGGGTGAACACTGAAGCTTTCTTT
abundance: NA; d_gene: TRBD1; j_gene: TRBJ2-2; v_gene: TRBV2; CDR3aa: CASSEGDRGPFF; CDR3nt: TGTGCCAGCAGTGAAGGGGACAGGGGGCCGTTTTTT
abundance: NA; d_gene: NA; j_gene: TRBJ1-2; v_gene: TRBV4-3; CDR3aa: CASSQDLWRNYGYTF; CDR3nt: TGCGCCAGCAGCCAAGACTTATGGAGAAACTATGGCTACACCTTC
abundance: NA; d_gene: TRBD2; j_gene: TRBJ2-7; v_gene: TRBV7-2; CDR3aa: CASSLGGSGTQYF; CDR3nt: TGTGCCAGCTCCCTAGGGGGTAGCGGGACGCAGTACTTC
abundance: NA; d_gene: NA; j_gene: TRBJ1-1; v_gene: TRBV7-2; CDR3aa: CASSLPTGYTEAFF; CDR3nt: TGTGCCAGCAGCTTACCTACGGGGTACACTGAAGCTTTCTTT
abundance: NA; d_gene: TRBD2; j_gene: TRBJ2-3; v_gene: TRBV28; CDR3aa: CASRTSGGADTQYF; CDR3nt: TGTGCCAGCCGAACTAGCGGGGGGGCAGATACGCAGTATTTT
abundance: NA; d_gene: TRBD1; j_gene: TRBJ2-6; v_gene: TRBV3-1/TRBV3-2; CDR3aa: CASSQDTGVRGANVLTF; CDR3nt: TGTGCCAGCAGCCAAGATACAGGGGTACGTGGGGCCAACGTCCTGACTTTC
abundance: once; d_gene: TRBD1; j_gene: TRBJ1-2; v_gene: TRBV27; CDR3aa: CASRDRYNGYTF; CDR3nt: TGTGCCAGCAGGGACAGGTACAATGGCTACACCTTC
abundance: NA; d_gene: TRBD2; j_gene: TRBJ2-6; v_gene: TRBV6-4; CDR3aa: CASRGLAGSGANVLTF; CDR3nt: TGTGCCAGCAGAGGACTAGCTGGCTCTGGGGCCAACGTCCTGACTTTC
abundance: NA; d_gene: NA; j_gene: TRBJ2-7; v_gene: TRBV11-2; CDR3aa: CASSSLMAEQYF; CDR3nt: TGTGCCAGCAGCTCCCTTATGGCCGAGCAGTACTTC
abundance: NA; d_gene: NA; j_gene: TRBJ2-7; v_gene: TRBV2; CDR3aa: CASGGQGTNEQYF; CDR3nt: TGTGCCAGCGGCGGGCAGGGGACGAACGAGCAGTACTTC
abundance: once; d_gene: NA; j_gene: TRBJ2-3; v_gene: TRBV10-3; CDR3aa: CAISLELQGLQYF; CDR3nt: TGTGCCATCAGCCTAGAACTACAGGGTCTACAGTATTTT
abundance: NA; d_gene: NA; j_gene: TRBJ1-5; v_gene: TRBV2; CDR3aa: CASSDKGGNQPQHF; CDR3nt: TGTGCCAGCAGTGATAAAGGGGGCAATCAGCCCCAGCATTTT
abundance: NA; d_gene: NA; j_gene: TRBJ2-2; v_gene: TRBV10-3; CDR3aa: CAASTNTGELFF; CDR3nt: TGTGCCGCTAGTACCAACACCGGGGAGCTGTTTTTT
abundance: NA; d_gene: NA; j_gene: TRBJ1-5; v_gene: TRBV19; CDR3aa: CATKGWRSWGNQPQHF; CDR3nt: TGTGCCACAAAGGGGTGGCGATCTTGGGGCAATCAGCCCCAGCATTTT